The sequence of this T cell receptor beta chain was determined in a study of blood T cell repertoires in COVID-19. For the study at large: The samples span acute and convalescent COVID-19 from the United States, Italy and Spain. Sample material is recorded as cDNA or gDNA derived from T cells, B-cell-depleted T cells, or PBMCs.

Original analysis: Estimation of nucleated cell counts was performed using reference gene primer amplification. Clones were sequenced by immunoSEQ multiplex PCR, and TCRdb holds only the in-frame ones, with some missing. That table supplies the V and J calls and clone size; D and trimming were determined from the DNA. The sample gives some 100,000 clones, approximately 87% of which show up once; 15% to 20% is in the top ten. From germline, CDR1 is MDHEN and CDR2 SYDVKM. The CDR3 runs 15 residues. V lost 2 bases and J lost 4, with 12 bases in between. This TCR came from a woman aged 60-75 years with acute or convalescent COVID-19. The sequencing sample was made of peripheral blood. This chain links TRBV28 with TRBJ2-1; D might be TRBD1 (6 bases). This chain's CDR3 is CASSLLPGQYNEQFF. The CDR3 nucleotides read TGTGCCAGCAGTTTACTTCCGGGACAATACAATGAGCAGTTCTTC.